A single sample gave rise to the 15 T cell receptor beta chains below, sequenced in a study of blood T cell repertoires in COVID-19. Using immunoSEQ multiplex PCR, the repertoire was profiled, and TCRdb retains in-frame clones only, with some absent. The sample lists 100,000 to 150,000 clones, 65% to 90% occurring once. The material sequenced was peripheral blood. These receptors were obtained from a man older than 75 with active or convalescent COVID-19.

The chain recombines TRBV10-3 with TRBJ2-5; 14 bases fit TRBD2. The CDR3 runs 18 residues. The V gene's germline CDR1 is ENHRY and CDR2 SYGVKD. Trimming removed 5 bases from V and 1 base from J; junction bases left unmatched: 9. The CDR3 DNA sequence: TGTGCCATCAGTCACGGGACTAGCGGGGGCCCGTCCCAAGAGACCCAGTACTTC. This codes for CAISHGTSGGPSQETQYF.

The CDR3 DNA is TGTGCCAGCAGCATCCACAGGGGGAGTGGCGGGGAGCTGTTTTTT. It is translated as CASSIHRGSGGELFF. The genes are TRBV9 and TRBJ2-2; 8 positions match TRBD1. The CDR3 is 15 amino acids. The germline CDR1 and CDR2 sequences are SGDLS and YYNGEE. The junction had 9 bases not matched to a gene; V was cut back by 4 bases and J by 7 bases.

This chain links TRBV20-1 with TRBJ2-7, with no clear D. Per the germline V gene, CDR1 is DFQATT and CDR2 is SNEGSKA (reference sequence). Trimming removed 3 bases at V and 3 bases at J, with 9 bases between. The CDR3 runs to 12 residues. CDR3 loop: CSASAPGYEQYF. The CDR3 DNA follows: TGCAGTGCTAGTGCCCCGGGCTACGAGCAGTACTTC.

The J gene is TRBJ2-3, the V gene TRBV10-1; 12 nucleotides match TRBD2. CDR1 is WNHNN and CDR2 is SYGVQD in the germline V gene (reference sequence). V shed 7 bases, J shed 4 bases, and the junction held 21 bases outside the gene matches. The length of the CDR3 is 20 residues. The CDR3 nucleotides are TGCGCCAGCATGCTAAAGACAGGAGACCGACTAGCGGGAGTTGCAGATACGCAGTATTTT. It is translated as CASMLKTGDRLAGVADTQYF.

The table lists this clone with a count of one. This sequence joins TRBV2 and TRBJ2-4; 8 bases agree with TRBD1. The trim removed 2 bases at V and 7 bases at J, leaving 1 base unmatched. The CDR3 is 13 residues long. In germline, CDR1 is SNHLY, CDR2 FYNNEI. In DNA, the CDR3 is TGTGCCAGCAGTGAAACAGGGGGGAACATTCAGTACTTC. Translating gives CASSETGGNIQYF.

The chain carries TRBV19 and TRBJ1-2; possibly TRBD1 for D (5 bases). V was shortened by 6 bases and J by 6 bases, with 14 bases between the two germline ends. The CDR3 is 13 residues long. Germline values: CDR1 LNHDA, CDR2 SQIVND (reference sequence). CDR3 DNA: TGTGCCAGTAGCATCTTCGGGGGAGATGGCTACACCTTC. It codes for CASSIFGGDGYTF.

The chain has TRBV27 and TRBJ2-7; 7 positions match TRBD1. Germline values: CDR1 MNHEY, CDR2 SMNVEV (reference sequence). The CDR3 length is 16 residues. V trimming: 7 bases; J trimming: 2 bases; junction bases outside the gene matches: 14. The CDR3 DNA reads TGTGCCAGCATTCCCGACCCCGCCGGGACAGCCTACGAGCAGTACTTC. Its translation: CASIPDPAGTAYEQYF.

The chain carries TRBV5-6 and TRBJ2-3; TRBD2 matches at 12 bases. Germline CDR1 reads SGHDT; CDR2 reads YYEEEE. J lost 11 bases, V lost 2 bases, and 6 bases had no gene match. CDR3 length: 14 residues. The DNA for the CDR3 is TGTGCCAGCAGCTTTTTCCTAGCGGGAGGGGGGCAGTATTTT. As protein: CASSFFLAGGGQYF.

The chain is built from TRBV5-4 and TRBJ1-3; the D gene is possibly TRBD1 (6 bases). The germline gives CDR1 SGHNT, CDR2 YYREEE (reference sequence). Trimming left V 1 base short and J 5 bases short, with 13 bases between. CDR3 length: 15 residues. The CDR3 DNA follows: TGTGCCAGCAGCTTGTACCGGCAGGGGCGAAACACCATATATTTT. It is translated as CASSLYRQGRNTIYF.

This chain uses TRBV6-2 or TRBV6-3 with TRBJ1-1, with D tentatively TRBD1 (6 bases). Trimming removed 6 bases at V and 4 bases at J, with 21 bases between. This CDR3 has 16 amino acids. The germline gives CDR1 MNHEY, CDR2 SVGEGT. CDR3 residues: CASSRQLEGGSTEAFF. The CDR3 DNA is TGTGCCAGCAGCAGACAGTTGGAGGGGGGGAGCACTGAAGCTTTCTTT.

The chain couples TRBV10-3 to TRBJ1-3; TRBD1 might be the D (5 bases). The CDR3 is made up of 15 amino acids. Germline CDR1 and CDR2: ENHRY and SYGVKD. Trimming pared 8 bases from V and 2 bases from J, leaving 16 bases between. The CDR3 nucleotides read TGTGCCATCCGGAGGGACCTTTCTGCTGGAAACACCATATATTTT. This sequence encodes CAIRRDLSAGNTIYF.

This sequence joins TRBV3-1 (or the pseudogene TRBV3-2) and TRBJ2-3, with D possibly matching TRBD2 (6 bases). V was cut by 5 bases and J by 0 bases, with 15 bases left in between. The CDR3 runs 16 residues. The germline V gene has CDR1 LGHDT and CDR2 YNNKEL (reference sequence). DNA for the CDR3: TGTGCCAGCAGCTACCTCCGGGACTCGAGCACAGATACGCAGTATTTT. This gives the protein CASSYLRDSSTDTQYF.

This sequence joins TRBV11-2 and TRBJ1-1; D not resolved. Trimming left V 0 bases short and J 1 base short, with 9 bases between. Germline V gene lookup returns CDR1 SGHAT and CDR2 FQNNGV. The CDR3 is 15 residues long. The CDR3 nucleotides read TGTGCCAGCAGCTTAGATCGAACACCGAACACTGAAGCTTTCTTT. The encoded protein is CASSLDRTPNTEAFF.

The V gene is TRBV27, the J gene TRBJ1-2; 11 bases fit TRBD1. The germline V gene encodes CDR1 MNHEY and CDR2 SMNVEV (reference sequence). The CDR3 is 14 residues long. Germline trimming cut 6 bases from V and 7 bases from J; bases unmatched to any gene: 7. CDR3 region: CASSGDRGLAGYTF. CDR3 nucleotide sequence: TGTGCCAGCAGCGGGGACAGGGGGTTAGCTGGCTACACCTTC.

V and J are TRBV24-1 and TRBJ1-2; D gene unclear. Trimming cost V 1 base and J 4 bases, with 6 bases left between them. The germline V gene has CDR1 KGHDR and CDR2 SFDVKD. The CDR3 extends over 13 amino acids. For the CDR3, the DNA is TGTGCCACCAGTGATTTAAGCGGCTATGGCTACACCTTC. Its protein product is CATSDLSGYGYTF.